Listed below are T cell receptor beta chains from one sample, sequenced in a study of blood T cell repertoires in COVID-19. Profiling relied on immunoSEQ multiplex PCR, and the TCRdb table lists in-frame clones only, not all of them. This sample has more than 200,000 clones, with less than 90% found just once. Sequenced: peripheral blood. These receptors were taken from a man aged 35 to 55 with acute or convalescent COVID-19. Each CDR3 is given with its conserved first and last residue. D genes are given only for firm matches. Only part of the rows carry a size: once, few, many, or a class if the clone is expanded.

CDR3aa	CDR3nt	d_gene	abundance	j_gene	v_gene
CASSSRQGSSGNTIYF	TGTGCCAGCAGTTCGCGACAGGGAAGCTCTGGAAACACCATATATTTT	TRBD1	NA	TRBJ1-3	TRBV6-6
CASSATQGPYNEQFF	TGTGCCAGTAGCGCCACCCAGGGCCCCTACAATGAGCAGTTCTTC	NA	NA	TRBJ2-1	TRBV19
CASSQDQGRNTEAFF	TGTGCCAGCAGCCAAGATCAGGGTCGGAACACTGAAGCTTTCTTT	NA	NA	TRBJ1-1	TRBV14
CASSTGSQPQHF	TGTGCCAGCAGTACAGGGAGTCAGCCCCAGCATTTT	NA	NA	TRBJ1-5	TRBV28
CASSLRSTGTLEKLFF	TGTGCCAGCAGCCTCAGGTCGACAGGGACTCTTGAAAAACTGTTTTTT	TRBD1	NA	TRBJ1-4	TRBV5-4
CASSLTGQANTEAFF	TGCGCCAGCAGCTTGACGGGACAGGCGAACACTGAAGCTTTCTTT	TRBD1	NA	TRBJ1-1	TRBV5-1
CASSSLGELFF	TGTGCCAGCAGCTCCCTTGGGGAGCTGTTTTTT	NA	NA	TRBJ2-2	TRBV5-5
CASSFSDYGYTF	TGTGCCAGCAGCTTCTCAGACTATGGCTACACCTTC	NA	NA	TRBJ1-2	TRBV7-9
CASSIQGTGELFF	TGTGCCAGCAGCATACAGGGTACTGGGGAGCTGTTTTTT	NA	NA	TRBJ2-2	TRBV5-4
CASTLRGQGDNYGYTF	TGTGCCAGCACCCTACGGGGACAGGGAGATAACTATGGCTACACCTTC	TRBD1	NA	TRBJ1-2	TRBV9
CASSPPADPPRQGRVAGANVLTF	TGTGCCAGCTCACCACCGGCAGATCCCCCCCGACAGGGTCGGGTTGCGGGGGCCAACGTCCTGACTTTC	TRBD1	NA	TRBJ2-6	TRBV18
CATSRDRGRTEAFF	TGTGCCACCAGCAGGGACAGGGGCCGCACTGAAGCTTTCTTT	TRBD1	NA	TRBJ1-1	TRBV15
CASSKGSNSPLHF	TGTGCCAGCAGTAAAGGGAGTAATTCACCCCTCCACTTT	NA	NA	TRBJ1-6	TRBV12-3/TRBV12-4
CASTRGQQLYNEQFF	TGTGCCAGCACCCGGGGACAACAGCTATACAATGAGCAGTTCTTC	NA	NA	TRBJ2-1	TRBV27
CSVVLARGRNEQFF	TGCAGCGTTGTTTTGGCTAGAGGGCGAAATGAGCAGTTCTTC	NA	NA	TRBJ2-1	TRBV29-1
CASSRGQGGQPQHF	TGCGCCAGCAGCCGCGGACAGGGTGGTCAGCCCCAGCATTTT	TRBD1	NA	TRBJ1-5	TRBV5-1
CAGRQASFYEQYF	TGTGCCGGACGACAGGCTAGCTTCTACGAGCAGTACTTC	NA	NA	TRBJ2-7	TRBV2
CASSFTGYEQYF	TGTGCCAGCAGTTTCACGGGCTACGAGCAGTACTTC	NA	few	TRBJ2-7	TRBV12-3/TRBV12-4
CASSGLAGVTGELFF	TGTGCCAGCAGCGGGCTAGCGGGAGTTACCGGGGAGCTGTTTTTT	TRBD2	NA	TRBJ2-2	TRBV9
CSVFGTSGGSDTQYF	TGCAGCGTTTTTGGGACTAGCGGGGGCTCAGATACGCAGTATTTT	TRBD2	NA	TRBJ2-3	TRBV29-1
CASSLQPQGYGYTF	TGTGCCAGCAGCTTACAGCCACAGGGGTATGGCTACACCTTC	TRBD1	NA	TRBJ1-2	TRBV28
CASSFRTGHNSPLHF	TGTGCCAGCAGCTTCCGGACAGGGCACAATTCACCCCTCCACTTT	TRBD1	NA	TRBJ1-6	TRBV13
CASRGTGGHEQYF	TGTGCCAGTAGGGGGACAGGGGGCCACGAGCAGTACTTC	TRBD1	NA	TRBJ2-7	TRBV19
CASSLGPGLAGDEQYF	TGTGCCAGCAGCTTGGGACCGGGACTAGCGGGAGACGAGCAGTACTTC	TRBD2	NA	TRBJ2-7	TRBV7-3
CASSQLMGQGSQEAFF	TGTGCCAGCAGCCAGCTTATGGGACAGGGCTCCCAAGAAGCTTTCTTT	TRBD1	NA	TRBJ1-1	TRBV14
CASSPFLGTGGYEQYF	TGTGCCAGCAGCCCCTTCCTTGGGACAGGGGGTTACGAGCAGTACTTC	TRBD1	NA	TRBJ2-7	TRBV11-2
CASSSWAGASGNTIYF	TGTGCCAGCAGCTCCTGGGCAGGCGCCTCTGGAAACACCATATATTTT	NA	NA	TRBJ1-3	TRBV7-8
CASSLMQGAGEAFF	TGCGCCAGCAGCCTAATGCAGGGGGCTGGTGAAGCTTTCTTT	TRBD1	few	TRBJ1-1	TRBV4-1